Listed here are 18 T cell receptor beta chains from one sample, sequenced in a study of beta chain features in type 1 diabetes listed by TCRdb under 2018. Libraries were prepared through the immunoSEQ multiplex PCR assay. The High Capacity cDNA Reverse Transcription Kit was used to reverse transcribe all of the isolated RNA, meaning that expressed TCRB transcripts were what got sequenced. In its TCRdb copy, this immuneACCESS table keeps in-frame sequences only and misses some clones. Where compared with another copy, unresolved V genes explain less than half of these, and the others have no known cause. The table for this sample lists approximately 330,000 clones; approximately 11% of them were counted only once. The ten top clones hold 0.015% of the sample. The sequencing sample was made of naive CD4+ T cells from blood. The sample's cell subset or site label, decoded: true naive CD4+ T cells. These receptors all come from a woman in her twenties or thirties in good health.

This clone was picked up a small number of times. J is TRBJ1-5 and V is TRBV2; the match to TRBD1 covers 10 bases. CDR3 length: 15 residues. V lost 4 bases and J lost 10; bases outside the gene matches: 10. Germline V gene lookup returns CDR1 SNHLY and CDR2 FYNNEI. The CDR3 nucleotides are TGTGCCAGCAGTGTTCTGGGACAGGGGAGCATCCCCCAGCATTTT. Protein sequence: CASSVLGQGSIPQHF.

The rearrangement joins TRBV18 to TRBJ2-1; D is perhaps TRBD2 (6 bases). Germline V CDR1 and CDR2: KGHSH, LQKENI. V was cut by 3 bases and J by 8 bases, with 14 bases left in between. The CDR3 loop spans 14 amino acids. CDR3 in amino acids: CASSPRTTEDEQFF. CDR3 DNA: TGTGCCAGCTCACCCCGGACTACCGAAGATGAGCAGTTCTTC.

This chain links TRBV13 with TRBJ2-1; possibly TRBD2 for D (6 bases). The germline V gene encodes CDR1 PRHDT and CDR2 FYEKMQ (reference sequence). Deletions cut 6 bases from V and 7 bases from J, with 19 bases between. This CDR3 has 15 residues. The CDR3 nucleotides are TGTGCCAGCAGTCTCACCCCGACTAGTTTTAATGAGCAGTTCTTC. This translates into CASSLTPTSFNEQFF.

This clone has a handful of counts. CDR3 in amino acids: CAVLRDRSYNEQFF. In nucleotides, the CDR3 is TGTGCCGTACTTCGGGACAGATCCTACAATGAGCAGTTCTTC. The chain is built from TRBV6-6 and TRBJ2-1; 7 bases are a match to TRBD1. The CDR3 totals 14 residues. Trimming at V came to 11 bases and at J to 1 base, leaving 8 bases not matched to a gene. In germline, CDR1 is MNHNY, CDR2 SVGAGI (reference sequence).

As regards this clone: Other DNA sequences in this specimen translate into the identical CDR3. The chain joins TRBV5-1 to TRBJ2-5, with 7 bases that match TRBD1. Germline V CDR1 and CDR2: SGHRS, YFSETQ. The CDR3 spans 14 residues. V gave up 5 bases and J gave up 8 bases; unmatched junction bases: 12. This chain's CDR3 is CASRYTRDRETQYF. The CDR3 nucleotides read TGCGCCAGCAGATACACCAGGGACAGAGAAACCCAGTACTTC.

This clone was counted between two and nine times. The gene calls are TRBV4-3 and TRBJ2-3, with TRBD1 identical over 10 bases. CDR3 size: 16 residues. Unmatched junction bases numbered 4, after V lost 1 base and J lost 3 bases. The V gene's germline CDR1 is LGHNA and CDR2 YSLEER. CDR3 sequence: CASSQGTGGHTDTQYF. The CDR3 nucleotides are TGCGCCAGCAGCCAAGGGACAGGGGGTCATACAGATACGCAGTATTTT.

This clone came up a few times. V gene TRBV7-8 combines with J gene TRBJ1-2; D is undetermined. Germline CDR1 SGHVS, CDR2 FQNEAQ. The length of the CDR3 is 14 residues. The V and J ends lost 1 base and 1 base respectively, with 7 bases between them. The CDR3 nucleotides read TGTGCCAGCAGCTTAGGCAGTTTTAACTATGGCTACACCTTC. Residues: CASSLGSFNYGYTF.

V is TRBV28 and J is TRBJ1-2; D uncertain. Per germline, CDR1 MDHEN and CDR2 SYDVKM. CDR3 length: 12 residues. V was shortened by 8 bases and J by 8 bases, with 15 bases between the two germline ends. This CDR3 reads CASAGVSGGYTF. The CDR3 DNA sequence: TGTGCCAGCGCCGGGGTGTCTGGGGGCTACACCTTC.

In this sample, this clone turned up a few times. The chain recombines TRBV7-9 with TRBJ2-5, with D uncertain. Trimming removed 2 bases from V and 5 bases from J, with 9 bases in between. CDR3 size: 13 residues. Germline assignment: CDR1 SEHNR and CDR2 FQNEAQ (reference sequence). In DNA form, the CDR3 reads TGTGCCAGCAGCTTATACAGACGGGAGACCCAGTACTTC. As protein: CASSLYRRETQYF.

Only a few counts were recorded for this clone. The chain carries TRBV5-6 and TRBJ1-4; a weak D match, TRBD1 (6 bases). The CDR3 contains 13 residues. Trimming removed 1 base at V and 8 bases at J, with 9 bases between. The V gene's germline CDR1 is SGHDT and CDR2 YYEEEE. CDR3: CASSLPGVEKLFF. The CDR3 coding sequence is TGTGCCAGCAGCTTGCCAGGGGTGGAAAAACTGTTTTTT.

This clone was detected a few times. The chain employs TRBV23-1 and TRBJ2-7; the match to TRBD2 covers 8 bases. TRBV23-1 is designated an ORF whose function remains uncertain. V lost 3 bases and J lost 1; bases outside the gene matches: 5. The CDR3 length is 15 residues. The CDR3 region has the DNA TGCGCCAGCAGTCAGTGGGTAGCGGGATCCTACGAGCAGTACTTC. It specifies CASSQWVAGSYEQYF.

This clone came up many times. The chain combines TRBV23-1 with TRBJ2-1; TRBD2 aligns across 12 bases. TRBV23-1 is labeled an ORF, and its function is uncertain. V lost 4 bases to trimming and J lost 4 bases; unmatched junction nucleotides: 5. The CDR3 sequence is 16 residues long. CDR3 nucleotides: TGCGCCAGCAGTCCCACTAGCGGGAGGTTGTACAATGAGCAGTTCTTC. Residues: CASSPTSGRLYNEQFF.

The chain employs TRBV7-3 and TRBJ2-3, with 8 nucleotides matching TRBD2. The germline V gene encodes CDR1 SGHTA and CDR2 FQGTGA. J lost 6 bases, V lost 5 bases, and 10 bases had no gene match. CDR3 length: 15 residues. CDR3: CASSTSGTRRDTQYF. For the CDR3, the DNA is TGTGCCAGCAGCACCTCCGGGACTAGGAGGGATACGCAGTATTTT. The whole variable domain, remainder taken from reference TRBV7-3 and TRBJ2-3, is GAGVSQTPSNKVTEKGKYVELRCDPISGHTALYWYRQSLGQGPEFLIYFQGTGAADDSGLPNDRFFAVRPEGSVSTLKIQRTERGDSAVYLCASSTSGTRRDTQYFGPGTRLTVL.

This clone appeared a few times. V is TRBV29-1 and J is TRBJ2-3; TRBD2 matches 9 bases. V gave up 3 bases and J gave up 1 base; unmatched junction bases: 5. The CDR3 spans 15 residues. Germline values: CDR1 SQVTM, CDR2 ANQGSEA. The CDR3 sequence: CSVDTIAGGTDTQYF. The CDR3 DNA is TGCAGCGTTGATACCATAGCGGGGGGCACAGATACGCAGTATTTT.

This clone was recorded many times. The gene calls are TRBV30 and TRBJ2-3, with no clear D. Germline assignment: CDR1 GTSNPN and CDR2 SVGIG (reference sequence). The CDR3 covers 11 residues. Trimming took 3 bases from V and 8 from J, leaving 9 bases between them. Here the CDR3 DNA reads TGTGCCTGGAGAAACCCCGGTACGCAGTATTTT. This encodes CAWRNPGTQYF.

The rearrangement uses TRBV5-4 and TRBJ1-5; possible D gene TRBD1, 5 bases. Looked up from germline, CDR1 is SGHNT and CDR2 is YYREEE (reference sequence). The CDR3 spans 16 residues. Trimming shortened V by 4 bases and J by 3 bases, and 17 bases separated the two germline ends. The CDR3 nucleotides are TGTGCCAGCAGCCAAGATTGGGGGGGAAACAATCAGCCCCAGCATTTT. Its protein product is CASSQDWGGNNQPQHF.

This clone was recorded a few times. This chain uses TRBV28 with TRBJ1-4; 11 bases line up with TRBD1. CDR3 length: 12 residues. After removal of 8 bases from V and 7 bases from J, the junction contained 0 bases not matched to a gene. Germline CDR1 is MDHEN and CDR2 is SYDVKM. The CDR3 here is CASGTGGEKLFF. The CDR3 DNA is TGTGCCAGCGGGACAGGGGGTGAAAAACTGTTTTTT.

The gene calls are TRBV18 and TRBJ2-1; D not resolved. Trimming stripped 2 bases from V and 5 bases from J, with 7 bases between. The CDR3 consists of 13 residues. Germline-derived CDR1 and CDR2 are KGHSH and LQKENI. CDR3: CASSPILDNEQFF. In nucleotides, the CDR3 is TGTGCCAGCTCACCAATACTGGACAATGAGCAGTTCTTC.